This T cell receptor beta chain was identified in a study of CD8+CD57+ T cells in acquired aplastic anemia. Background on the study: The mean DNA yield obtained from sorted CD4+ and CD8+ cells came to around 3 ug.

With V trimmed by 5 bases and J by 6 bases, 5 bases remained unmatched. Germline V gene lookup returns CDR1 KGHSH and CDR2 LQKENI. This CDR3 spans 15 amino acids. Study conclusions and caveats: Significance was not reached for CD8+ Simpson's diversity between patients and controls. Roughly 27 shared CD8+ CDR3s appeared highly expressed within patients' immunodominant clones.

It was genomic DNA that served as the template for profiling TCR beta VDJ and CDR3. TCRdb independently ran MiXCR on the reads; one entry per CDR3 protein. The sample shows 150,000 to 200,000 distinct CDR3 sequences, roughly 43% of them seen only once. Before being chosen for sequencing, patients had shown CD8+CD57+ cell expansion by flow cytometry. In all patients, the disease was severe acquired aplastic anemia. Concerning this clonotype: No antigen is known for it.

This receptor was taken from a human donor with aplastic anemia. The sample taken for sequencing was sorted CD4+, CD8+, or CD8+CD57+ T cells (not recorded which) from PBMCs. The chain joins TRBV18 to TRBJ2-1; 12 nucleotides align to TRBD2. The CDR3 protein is CASSASGGAFNEQFF. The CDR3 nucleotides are TGTGCCAGCTCAGCTAGCGGGGGGGCTTTCAATGAGCAGTTCTTC.